These 26 T cell receptor beta chains originate from one sample sequenced in a study of regulatory T cells in long-lasting Graves disease (dated by TCRdb to about 2021). The time point tag for this specimen amounts to: newly diagnosed GD, antithyroid drugs for less than 3 months. RNA was extracted from PBMCs in TRIzol for both TCR sequencing and RNA sequencing. The library was obtained by multiplex PCR. Sequencing used an Illumina HiSeq 4000. CDR3 regions were amplified by Arm-PCR with iRepertoire HTBI primers to construct TCR beta libraries. TCRdb reprocessing: public reads trimmed at Q25 with fastp, clones called with MiXCR, in-frame beta chains kept. For every CDR3 protein sequence, its rows merge into one entry that carries the most common genes and DNA. The sample table records roughly 500,000 distinct CDR3 sequences; roughly 13% of these occur just once. The ten largest clones capture 10% of the sample.

The same sample was also studied in work on T cells in Graves' hyperthyroidism and ophthalmopathy.

The sample consisted of peripheral blood mononuclear cells (PBMCs), taken at new diagnosis, from a patient treated with antithyroid drugs. The source is a man younger than 45 with Graves disease. Donor details come from another sample of the same person, matched by shared clones.

The gene calls are TRBV15 and TRBJ2-7, with 7 bases lining up with TRBD1. Germline loops: CDR1 LNHNV, CDR2 YYDKDF (reference sequence). The length of the CDR3 is 14 residues. The J segment lost 5 bases and the V segment lost 4 bases, leaving 8 bases of the junction unmatched. The CDR3 region is CATSTWDSAHEQYF. In nucleotides, the CDR3 is TGTGCCACCAGCACCTGGGACAGTGCCCACGAGCAGTACTTC. The whole variable domain, remainder taken from reference TRBV15 and TRBJ2-7, is DAMVIQNPRYQVTQFGKPVTLSCSQTLNHNVMYWYQQKSSQAPKLLFHYYDKDFNNEADTPDNFQSRRPNTSFCFLDIRSPGLGDTAMYLCATSTWDSAHEQYFGPGTRLTVT.

The chain links TRBV19 to TRBJ1-2, with TRBD1 matching 8 bases. The CDR3 sequence is 15 residues long. Germline assignment: CDR1 LNHDA and CDR2 SQIVND (reference sequence). J lost 8 bases, V lost 4 bases, and 12 bases had no gene match. The CDR3 nucleotides are TGTGCCAGTAGTACCCGAGACAGGGGACTACGGGGCTACACCTTC. Protein product: CASSTRDRGLRGYTF.

In this sample, this clonotype turned up many times. The J gene is TRBJ2-1, the V gene TRBV27, with 13 bases identical to TRBD2. Trimming cost V 0 bases and J 8 bases; bases outside gene matches: 7. CDR3 length equals 17 residues. Germline assignment: CDR1 MNHEY and CDR2 SMNVEV (reference sequence). The CDR3 region is CASSLSIGLAGADEQFF. The DNA for the CDR3 is TGTGCCAGCAGTTTATCGATTGGACTAGCGGGAGCGGATGAGCAGTTCTTC.

This clonotype was observed many times. This chain connects TRBV6-2 or TRBV6-3 to TRBJ2-2, with D unresolved. The CDR3 has 12 amino acids. Germline V gene data show CDR1 as MNHEY and CDR2 as SVGEGT. The V end was cut by 6 bases, the J end by 3 bases, with 5 bases between. The CDR3 sequence: CASRRDTGELFF. The DNA for the CDR3 is TGTGCCAGCAGGCGTGACACCGGGGAGCTGTTTTTT.

This chain connects TRBV7-9 to TRBJ2-7, with no clear D. Germline V lookup: CDR1 SEHNR, CDR2 FQNEAQ (reference sequence). The V and J ends lost 1 base and 7 bases respectively, with 14 bases between them. This CDR3 spans 14 amino acids. CDR3 DNA: TGTGCCAGCAGCTTAGGTGGCGGCCTGCTGGAGCAGTACTTC. It translates to CASSLGGGLLEQYF. The variable domain in full, with the rest retrieved from reference TRBV7-9 and TRBJ2-7, is DTGVSQNPRHKITKRGQNVTFRCDPISEHNRLYWYRQTLGQGPEFLTYFQNEAQLEKSRLLSDRFSAERPKGSFSTLEIQRTEQGDSAMYLCASSLGGGLLEQYFGPGTRLTVT.

The chain couples TRBV12-3 or TRBV12-4 to TRBJ2-1; 9 bases are shared with TRBD1. The CDR3 has 15 amino acids. The junction had 11 bases not matched to a gene; V was cut back by 8 bases and J by 6 bases. The CDR3 bases are TGTGCCAGCGCTCCTCCCGGGACAGGGTCCAATGAGCAGTTCTTC. Encoded protein: CASAPPGTGSNEQFF.

There are a few counts of this clonotype. The chain employs TRBV6-1 and TRBJ2-6, with TRBD2 matching over 12 bases. With V trimmed by 6 bases and J by 4 bases, 10 bases remained unmatched. This CDR3 spans 18 amino acids. The germline V gene encodes CDR1 MNHNS and CDR2 SASEGT. As DNA, the CDR3 is TGTGCCAGCAGCCTACTAGCGGGAGGTTTGGAAGGGGCCAACGTCCTGACTTTC. Amino acid sequence: CASSLLAGGLEGANVLTF.

J is TRBJ2-3 and V is TRBV11-2, with 11 bases aligning to TRBD2. Germline V gene lookup returns CDR1 SGHAT and CDR2 FQNNGV. The length of the CDR3 is 16 residues. With 3 bases clipped from V and 1 base from J, the junction kept 3 bases outside the gene matches. CDR3 DNA sequence: TGTGCCAGCAGCTTCATAGCGGGAGGGGGCACAGATACGCAGTATTTT. Its protein product is CASSFIAGGGTDTQYF. The full variable domain, with the rest looked up from reference TRBV11-2 and TRBJ2-3, is EAGVAQSPRYKIIEKRQSVAFWCNPISGHATLYWYQQILGQGPKLLIQFQNNGVVDDSQLPKDRFSAERLKGVDSTLKIQPAKLEDSAVYLCASSFIAGGGTDTQYFGPGTRLTVL.

This clonotype was counted ten times or more. V usage is TRBV7-6 and J usage is TRBJ1-1; 9 nucleotides line up with TRBD1. Losses at the gene ends were 5 bases for V and 3 bases for J; bases not matched to a gene: 1. The CDR3 runs to 13 residues. Germline values: CDR1 SGHVS, CDR2 FNYEAQ. The CDR3 sequence: CASSGQGYTEAFF. CDR3 DNA: TGTGCCAGCAGCGGACAGGGGTACACTGAAGCTTTCTTT.

Remarks on this clonotype: A single base separates this from a much larger clone, so it may be a read error. This chain joins TRBV10-1 and TRBJ2-3; perhaps TRBD2 as D (6 bases). Germline CDR1 reads WNHNN; CDR2 reads SYGVQD (reference sequence). The CDR3 consists of 14 residues. The ends were cut back, 7 bases at V and 5 bases at J, with 16 bases in the middle. CDR3 amino acids: CASKGGKTGDTQYF. As DNA, the CDR3 is TGCGCCAGCAAGGGCGGGAAGACTGGAGATACGCAGTATTTT.

The chain employs TRBV20-1 and TRBJ2-1, with D perhaps matching TRBD2 (6 bases). Trimming left V 1 base short and J 0 bases short, with 13 bases between. This CDR3 is 16 amino acids long. Germline V gene data show CDR1 as DFQATT and CDR2 as SNEGSKA (reference sequence). Written as DNA, the CDR3 is TGCAGTGCTAGAGTACGTAGCGGAAGCTCCTACAATGAGCAGTTCTTC. The encoded protein is CSARVRSGSSYNEQFF.

As concerns this clonotype: A read error may account for a junction end that differs from germline. CDR3 nucleotide sequence: TGTGCCAGCAGCTTAGGAGGTGGCTACGAGCAGTGCTTC. Protein product: CASSLGGGYEQCF. The chain recombines TRBV7-9 with TRBJ2-7; D is unclear. The CDR3 has 13 residues. Looked up from germline, CDR1 is SEHNR and CDR2 is FQNEAQ (reference sequence).

At least ten counts were recorded for this clonotype. This chain links TRBV6-1 with TRBJ2-7, with D tentatively TRBD2 (5 bases). The germline V gene has CDR1 MNHNS and CDR2 SASEGT. Trimming removed 5 bases at V and 7 bases at J, with 9 bases between. The CDR3 is 11 residues long. CDR3 region: CASSTSWEQYF. The CDR3 DNA reads as TGTGCCAGCAGTACTAGTTGGGAGCAGTACTTC.

This clonotype was seen only a few times. This rearrangement joins TRBV9 to TRBJ2-3; TRBD2 matches at 10 bases. CDR3 length: 14 residues. J was trimmed by 2 bases and V by 7 bases; bases with no gene match: 4. Germline V gene sequence: CDR1 SGDLS, CDR2 YYNGEE. DNA for the CDR3: TGTGCCAGCTCCGGACTAGCGGACACAGATACGCAGTATTTT. Translation gives CASSGLADTDTQYF.

This clonotype was counted only a few times. The V gene is TRBV15, the J gene TRBJ2-4; no firm D call. This CDR3 contains 15 residues. CDR1 and CDR2 from the germline V gene are LNHNV and YYDKDF (reference sequence). V lost 0 bases, J lost 1 base, and 7 bases lay in between. CDR3 loop: CATSRDSGAKNIQYF. In nucleotides, the CDR3 is TGTGCCACCAGCAGAGACTCCGGGGCCAAAAACATTCAGTACTTC.

The chain carries TRBV30 and TRBJ2-1, with D tentatively TRBD2 (5 bases). The CDR3 consists of 14 residues. Trimming removed 1 base from V and 4 bases from J, with 11 bases in between. The germline CDR1 and CDR2 sequences are GTSNPN and SVGIG (reference sequence). The CDR3 DNA follows: TGTGCCTGGAGTGCCCCCGGGGAATACAATGAGCAGTTCTTC. Protein product: CAWSAPGEYNEQFF.

At least ten counts were recorded for this clonotype. The chain has TRBV6-1 and TRBJ2-7; the D gene is possibly TRBD2 (6 bases). The CDR3 spans 15 residues. The V end lost 5 bases, the J end lost 4 bases, and 18 bases lay between the germline ends. CDR1 and CDR2 (germline): MNHNS, SASEGT. The CDR3 spells CASSPSTSPFYEQYF. The CDR3 DNA sequence: TGTGCCAGCAGTCCCTCAACTAGCCCCTTTTACGAGCAGTACTTC.

The rearrangement uses TRBV5-4 and TRBJ2-7, with a weak D call TRBD2 (6 bases). The CDR3 covers 14 residues. The V gene's germline CDR1 is SGHNT and CDR2 YYREEE (reference sequence). Trimming took off 4 bases at V and 4 bases at J, with 15 bases between the two ends. The CDR3 loop is CASSSTAGLYEQYF. The DNA for the CDR3 is TGTGCCAGCAGCAGCACAGCGGGCCTGTACGAGCAGTACTTC.

The table lists this clonotype with a few counts. One base away lies a much larger clone, so this may be a sequencing read error. The V and J genes are TRBV28 and TRBJ2-7; the match to TRBD2 covers 7 bases. Losses at the gene ends were 8 bases for V and 2 bases for J; bases not matched to a gene: 15. There are 16 residues in the CDR3. CDR1 is MDHEN and CDR2 is SYDVKM in the germline V gene. CDR3 in DNA: TGTGCCAGCCGCCATGGGCGCGGGAGCGCTACCTACGAGCAGTACTTC. Protein product: CASRHGRGSATYEQYF.

In its sample, this clonotype was seen many times. The CDR3 spells CASSADLMGETQYF. DNA of the CDR3: TGTGCCAGCAGTGCAGATCTCATGGGGGAGACCCAGTACTTC. The chain combines TRBV11-2 with TRBJ2-5, with no clear D. Germline loops: CDR1 SGHAT, CDR2 FQNNGV. The CDR3 loop spans 14 amino acids. Trimming took 6 bases from V and 5 from J, leaving 16 bases between them.

A note on this clonotype: A much bigger clone sits one base away, suggesting this may be a read error. The chain is built from TRBV6-2 or TRBV6-3 and TRBJ2-7; 8 bases map to TRBD2. This CDR3 is 17 amino acids long. CDR1 is MNHEY and CDR2 is SVGEGT in the germline V gene. The CDR3 sequence: CAGSYSGIKREQYEQYF. In DNA, the CDR3 is TGTGCCGGCAGTTACTCGGGAATAAAGCGGGAGCAGTACGAGCAGTACTTC.

The chain has TRBV20-1 and TRBJ2-5; 7 nucleotides line up with TRBD2. The V segment lost 3 bases and the J segment 4 bases; nucleotides outside the gene matches: 5. The germline V gene encodes CDR1 DFQATT and CDR2 SNEGSKA (reference sequence). The CDR3 runs to 13 residues. For the CDR3, the DNA is TGCAGTGCTAGTAAAGCGGGAAGAGAGACCCAGTACTTC. Amino acid sequence: CSASKAGRETQYF.

This clonotype was seen repeatedly, ten times or more. The genes are TRBV10-3 and TRBJ2-3; 11 bases map to TRBD2. Losses at the gene ends were 2 bases for V and 0 bases for J; bases not matched to a gene: 4. Per germline, CDR1 ENHRY and CDR2 SYGVKD. CDR3 length: 17 amino acids. CDR3 sequence reads: CAISETRTSGSTDTQYF. The CDR3 DNA follows: TGTGCCATCAGTGAGACCCGGACTAGCGGGAGCACAGATACGCAGTATTTT.

V and J are TRBV20-1 and TRBJ2-3, with TRBD1 as a possible D gene (5 bases). Germline V gene sequence: CDR1 DFQATT, CDR2 SNEGSKA (reference sequence). CDR3 length: 15 residues. The V gene lost 1 base and the J gene lost 2 bases, with 13 bases spanning the gap. CDR3 bases: TGCAGTGCTAGAGCCGGACACACTCTCACAGATACGCAGTATTTT. It codes for CSARAGHTLTDTQYF.

There are many counts of this clonotype. The chain has TRBV7-3 and TRBJ2-3; perhaps TRBD2 as D (7 bases). V lost 4 bases, J lost 5 bases, and 13 bases lay in between. Germline values: CDR1 SGHTA, CDR2 FQGTGA. This CDR3 has 14 residues. The CDR3 reads CASSSGGGVDTQYF. The CDR3 nucleotides read TGTGCCAGCAGCTCAGGAGGGGGGGTAGATACGCAGTATTTT.

Ten or more counts support this clonotype. The chain combines TRBV12-3 or TRBV12-4 with TRBJ2-7; 15 nucleotides match TRBD2. The V and J ends lost 5 bases and 4 bases, in that order; junction bases with no gene match: 6. The length of the CDR3 is 16 residues. As DNA, the CDR3 is TGTGCCAGCAGTCAGGGACTAGCGGGAGGTAGATACGAGCAGTACTTC. Amino acids: CASSQGLAGGRYEQYF.